These T cell receptor beta chains were read from a single sample in a study of radiotherapy plus CTLA-4 blockade in lung cancer. Repertoires were generated with immunoSEQ multiplex PCR, while TCRdb's copy carries only in-frame clones and drops some. The table shows some 51,000 clones, with roughly 77% occurring only once. Sequencing used peripheral blood, obtained from a patient treated with radiotherapy plus ipilimumab. The receptors here all came from a human donor with non-small cell lung cancer who had a complete response to radiotherapy plus ipilimumab. CDR3s include the opening cysteine and the closing phenylalanine or tryptophan. The D gene is left open where the match is weak. The size of a clone is reported for some rows only, either as once, few or many, or as a class for expanded clones.

v_call	clone_size	j_call	d_call	cdr3_aa	cdr3_nt
TRBV5-5	.	TRBJ1-2	.	CASSLAGSNYGYTF	TGTGCCAGCAGCTTGGCAGGGTCCAACTATGGCTACACCTTC
TRBV30	.	TRBJ2-5	TRBD2	CAWSSSGRGSHF	TGTGCCTGGAGTTCTAGCGGGAGAGGCTCGCACTTC
TRBV18	.	TRBJ2-7	.	CASSPTETGSYEQYF	TGTGCCAGCTCACCAACTGAAACAGGGTCGTACGAGCAGTACTTC
TRBV19	.	TRBJ1-5	.	CASTQTPDNQPQHF	TGTGCCAGTACACAAACCCCAGACAATCAGCCCCAGCATTTT
TRBV4-1	.	TRBJ2-3	TRBD2	CASSQRGAGQGQRGYTDTQYF	TGCGCCAGCAGCCAACGTGGTGCAGGGCAGGGTCAGCGGGGCTACACAGATACGCAGTATTTT
TRBV30	.	TRBJ1-5	.	CAWSFGGASNQPQHF	TGTGCCTGGAGTTTCGGGGGGGCGAGCAATCAGCCCCAGCATTTT
TRBV7-9	.	TRBJ1-1	TRBD1	CASSLQGARTEAFF	TGTGCCAGCAGCCTACAGGGGGCTCGGACTGAAGCTTTCTTT
TRBV27	.	TRBJ1-2	TRBD1	CASRWGQGEYGYTF	TGTGCCAGCAGGTGGGGACAGGGAGAGTATGGCTACACCTTC
TRBV27	.	TRBJ2-1	.	CASSAVYNEQFF	TGTGCCAGCAGTGCAGTCTACAATGAGCAGTTCTTC
TRBV30	.	TRBJ1-5	.	CAWGGERGNQPQHF	TGTGCCTGGGGAGGGGAGAGGGGCAATCAGCCCCAGCATTTT
TRBV7-6	.	TRBJ1-1	TRBD1	CASSWGGTENTEAFF	TGTGCCAGCAGCTGGGGCGGGACAGAGAACACTGAAGCTTTCTTT
TRBV6-5	.	TRBJ1-1	.	CASRRRGPVTEAFF	TGTGCCAGCAGGCGTAGGGGTCCGGTCACTGAAGCTTTCTTT
TRBV7-2	few	TRBJ1-1	TRBD1	CASSYRTGQGTEAFF	TGTGCCAGCAGCTACCGGACAGGGCAAGGCACTGAAGCTTTCTTT
TRBV28	few	TRBJ2-1	TRBD2	CASLYRGLAGYNEQFF	TGTGCCAGCCTTTACCGAGGACTAGCGGGATACAATGAGCAGTTCTTC
TRBV19	.	TRBJ1-5	.	CAGGGRPPGWQPQHF	TGTGCCGGGGGGGGCCGGCCCCCGGGATGGCAGCCCCAGCATTTT
TRBV7-2	.	TRBJ2-3	TRBD2	CASTYTSGSRTDTQYF	TGTGCCAGCACCTATACTAGCGGGAGTCGAACAGATACGCAGTATTTT
TRBV19	.	TRBJ1-2	.	CASSIDGGRPFGGYTF	TGTGCCAGTAGTATAGATGGCGGGAGGCCCTTCGGGGGCTACACCTTC
TRBV2	.	TRBJ2-1	TRBD2	CASSGSGLAVGEQFF	TGTGCCAGCAGCGGTTCGGGACTAGCGGTGGGTGAGCAGTTCTTC
TRBV30	.	TRBJ2-3	.	CAWAGPDTQYF	TGTGCCTGGGCAGGGCCAGATACGCAGTATTTT
TRBV9	.	TRBJ1-3	.	CASNPGGGNTIYF	TGTGCCAGCAACCCGGGGGGTGGAAACACCATATATTTT
TRBV5-1	.	TRBJ2-1	TRBD2	CASRERGAGSSYNEQFF	TGCGCCAGCAGGGAGCGGGGGGCCGGGAGCTCCTACAATGAGCAGTTCTTC
TRBV5-4	.	TRBJ1-2	TRBD1	CASSLGTGYGYTF	TGTGCCAGCAGCTTGGGGACAGGCTATGGCTACACCTTC
TRBV6-5	.	TRBJ1-2	TRBD1	CASSYSMGQGNYGYTF	TGTGCCAGCAGTTACTCGATGGGACAGGGAAACTATGGCTACACCTTC
TRBV5-1	.	TRBJ2-5	TRBD2	CASSPGLALEGETQYF	TGCGCCAGCAGCCCGGGACTAGCCCTCGAGGGGGAGACCCAGTACTTC
TRBV2	once	TRBJ2-5	TRBD2	CASSEGAGGKETQYF	TGTGCCAGCAGTGAAGGGGCGGGGGGAAAAGAGACCCAGTACTTC
TRBV10-3	.	TRBJ1-6	.	CAISAATGQDSPLHF	TGTGCCATCAGTGCCGCTACAGGGCAGGATTCACCCCTCCACTTT
TRBV9	once	TRBJ1-1	TRBD1	CASSVGDRGPAFF	TGTGCCAGCAGCGTAGGGGACAGGGGGCCAGCTTTCTTT
TRBV10-3	few	TRBJ1-3	TRBD1	CASYSGTGGMNGNTIYF	TGTGCCTCATACTCCGGGACAGGGGGAATGAATGGAAACACCATATATTTT
TRBV27	.	TRBJ1-2	.	CASRPSWAGADGYTF	TGTGCCAGCAGGCCCTCCTGGGCAGGGGCAGATGGCTACACCTTC
TRBV6-4	.	TRBJ2-2	TRBD1	CASSRQGRGTGELFF	TGTGCCAGCAGTCGACAGGGACGAGGCACCGGGGAGCTGTTTTTT
TRBV4-1	.	TRBJ1-1	TRBD1	CASSPRIDRGVSEAFF	TGCGCCAGCAGCCCCCGCATTGACAGGGGCGTCTCTGAAGCTTTCTTT
TRBV5-1	.	TRBJ1-1	TRBD1	CASSFSPGGKTEAFF	TGCGCCAGCAGCTTTTCCCCAGGGGGGAAAACTGAAGCTTTCTTT
TRBV7-9	few	TRBJ2-7	.	CASSRWGDEQYF	TGTGCCAGCAGCCGCTGGGGGGACGAGCAGTACTTC
TRBV5-4	.	TRBJ2-5	.	CASSLLETQYF	TGTGCCAGCAGCTTGCTTGAGACCCAGTACTTC
TRBV7-9	.	TRBJ2-2	.	CASSLRRLQGTTGELFF	TGTGCCAGCAGCTTAAGGCGCTTACAGGGCACGACCGGGGAGCTGTTTTTT
TRBV5-1	.	TRBJ2-7	.	CASTPGDKSYEQYF	TGCGCCAGCACCCCAGGGGACAAATCCTACGAGCAGTACTTC
TRBV19	.	TRBJ2-3	TRBD2	CASSIGGLAGTDTQYF	TGTGCCAGTAGTATAGGTGGACTAGCGGGCACAGATACGCAGTATTTT
TRBV29-1	.	TRBJ2-1	.	CSVDKGRGGWGEQFF	TGCAGCGTTGACAAGGGCAGGGGTGGCTGGGGGGAGCAGTTCTTC
TRBV28	once	TRBJ1-2	TRBD1	CASSSSSGTELLGYTF	TGTGCCAGCAGTTCCTCGTCCGGGACAGAGCTGTTGGGCTACACCTTC
TRBV19	few	TRBJ2-3	TRBD1	CASSIGDRATDTQYF	TGTGCCAGTAGTATCGGGGACAGGGCCACAGATACGCAGTATTTT
TRBV5-1	.	TRBJ2-5	TRBD1	CASSINPTTGPGETQYF	TGCGCCAGCAGTATAAACCCCACGACAGGGCCAGGGGAGACCCAGTACTTC
TRBV9	.	TRBJ2-1	TRBD2	CASARESASGIYNEQFF	TGTGCCAGCGCCAGAGAGTCAGCTAGCGGAATCTACAATGAGCAGTTCTTC
TRBV16	.	TRBJ2-4	.	CASSPPAEALAKNIQYF	TGTGCCAGCAGCCCTCCGGCAGAGGCCCTAGCCAAAAACATTCAGTACTTC
TRBV18	.	TRBJ1-1	.	CASSPGQPNTEAFF	TGTGCCAGCTCCCCGGGACAACCGAACACTGAAGCTTTCTTT
TRBV18	.	TRBJ1-5	.	CASSPYLQDRSNQPQHF	TGTGCCAGCTCACCCTACCTCCAGGACAGAAGCAATCAGCCCCAGCATTTT
TRBV6-5	.	TRBJ1-1	.	CASVRRGGTEAFF	TGTGCCAGCGTTAGGCGAGGGGGCACTGAAGCTTTCTTT
TRBV25-1	once	TRBJ1-4	TRBD1	CASSVTGVQEKLFF	TGTGCCAGCAGTGTCACAGGGGTTCAGGAAAAACTGTTTTTT
TRBV7-8	.	TRBJ1-5	TRBD1	CASSSLGGPGSDNQPQHF	TGTGCCAGCAGCTCCCTAGGGGGCCCGGGGAGCGACAATCAGCCCCAGCATTTT
TRBV7-6	.	TRBJ2-7	.	CASSSHTGEQYF	TGTGCCAGCAGCTCGCATACAGGAGAGCAGTACTTC
TRBV28	.	TRBJ1-6	TRBD1	CASRLTGGSSPLHF	TGTGCCAGCAGGTTGACAGGGGGCAGTTCACCCCTCCACTTT
TRBV7-2	.	TRBJ1-5	.	CASSLGGPPGPQHF	TGTGCCAGCAGCTTAGGCGGGCCCCCAGGGCCCCAGCATTTT
TRBV18	.	TRBJ2-7	.	CASSPKGNEQYF	TGTGCCAGCTCACCCAAGGGGAACGAGCAGTACTTC
TRBV5-6	.	TRBJ1-2	TRBD1	CASSPGTGAGGYYGYTF	TGTGCCAGCAGCCCCGGGACAGGGGCCGGAGGTTACTATGGCTACACCTTC
TRBV11-2	.	TRBJ1-2	.	CASSPRGGHDYGYTF	TGTGCCAGCAGCCCGCGCGGAGGGCATGACTATGGCTACACCTTC